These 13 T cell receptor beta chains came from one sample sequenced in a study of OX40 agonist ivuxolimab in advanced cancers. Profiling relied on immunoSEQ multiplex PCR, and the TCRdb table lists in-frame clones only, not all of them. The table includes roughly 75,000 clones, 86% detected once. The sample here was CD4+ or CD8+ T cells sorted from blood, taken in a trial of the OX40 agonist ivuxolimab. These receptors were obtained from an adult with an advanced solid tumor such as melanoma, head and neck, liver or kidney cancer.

CDR3 in DNA: TGTGCCAGTAGTAGGGGGGCAGGGGGCGCGAACACTGAAGCTTTCTTT. Residues: CASSRGAGGANTEAFF. The chain has TRBV19 and TRBJ1-1; 8 bases line up with TRBD1. The germline V gene has CDR1 LNHDA and CDR2 SQIVND (reference sequence). Losses at the gene ends were 4 bases for V and 1 base for J; bases not matched to a gene: 8. The CDR3 extends over 16 amino acids.

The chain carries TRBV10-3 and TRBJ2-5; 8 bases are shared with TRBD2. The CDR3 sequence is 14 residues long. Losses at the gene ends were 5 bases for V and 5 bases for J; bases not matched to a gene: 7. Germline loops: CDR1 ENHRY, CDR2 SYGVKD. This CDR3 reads CAISQSGSMETQYF. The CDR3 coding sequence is TGTGCCATCAGTCAGAGCGGGAGTATGGAGACCCAGTACTTC.

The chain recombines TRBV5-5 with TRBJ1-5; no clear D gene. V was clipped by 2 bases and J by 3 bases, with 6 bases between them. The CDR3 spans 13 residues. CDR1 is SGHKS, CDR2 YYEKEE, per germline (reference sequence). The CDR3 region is CASSFVDNQPQHF. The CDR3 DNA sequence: TGTGCCAGCAGCTTCGTCGACAATCAGCCCCAGCATTTT.

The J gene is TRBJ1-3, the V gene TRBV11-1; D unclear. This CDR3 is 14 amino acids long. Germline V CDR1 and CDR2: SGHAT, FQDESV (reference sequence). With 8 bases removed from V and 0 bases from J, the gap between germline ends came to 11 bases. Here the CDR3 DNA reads TGTGCCAGCGAAGACTTATTCTCTGGAAACACCATATATTTT. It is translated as CASEDLFSGNTIYF.

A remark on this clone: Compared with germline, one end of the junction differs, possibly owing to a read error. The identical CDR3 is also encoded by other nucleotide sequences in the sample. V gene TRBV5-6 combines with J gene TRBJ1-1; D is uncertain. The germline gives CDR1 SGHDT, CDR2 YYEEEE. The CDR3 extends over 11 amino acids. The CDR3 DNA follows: TGTGCCAGCAGCTTCGGCACTGAGGCTTTCTTT. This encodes CASSFGTEAFF.

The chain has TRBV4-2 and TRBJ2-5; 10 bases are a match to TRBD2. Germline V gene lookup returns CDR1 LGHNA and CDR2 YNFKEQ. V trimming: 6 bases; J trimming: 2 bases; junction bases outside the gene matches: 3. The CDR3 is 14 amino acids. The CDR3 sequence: CASSRTSGQETQYF. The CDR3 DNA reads TGTGCCAGCAGTCGGACTAGCGGACAAGAGACCCAGTACTTC.

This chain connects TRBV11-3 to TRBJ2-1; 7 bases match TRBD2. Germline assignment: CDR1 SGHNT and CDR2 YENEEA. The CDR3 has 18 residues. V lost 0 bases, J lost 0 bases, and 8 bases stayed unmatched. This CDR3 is CASSLDGDYRHSYNEQFF. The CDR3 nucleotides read TGTGCCAGCAGCTTAGATGGGGACTACCGACACTCCTACAATGAGCAGTTCTTC.

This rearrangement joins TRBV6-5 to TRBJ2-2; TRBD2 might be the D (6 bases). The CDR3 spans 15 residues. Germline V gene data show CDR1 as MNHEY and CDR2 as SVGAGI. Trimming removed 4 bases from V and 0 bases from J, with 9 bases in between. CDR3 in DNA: TGTGCCAGCAGTTGGAGGGTTCCGAACACCGGGGAGCTGTTTTTT. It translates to CASSWRVPNTGELFF.

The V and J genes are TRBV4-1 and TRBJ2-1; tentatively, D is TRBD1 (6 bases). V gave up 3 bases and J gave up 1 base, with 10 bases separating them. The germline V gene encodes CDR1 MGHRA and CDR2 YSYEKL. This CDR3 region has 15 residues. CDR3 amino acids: CASSQTTGSYNEQFF. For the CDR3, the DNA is TGCGCCAGCAGCCAGACGACAGGATCCTACAATGAGCAGTTCTTC.

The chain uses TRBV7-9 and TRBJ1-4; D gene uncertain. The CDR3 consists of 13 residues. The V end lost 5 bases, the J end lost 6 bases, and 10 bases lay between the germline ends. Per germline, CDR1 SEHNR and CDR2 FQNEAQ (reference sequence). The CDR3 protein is CASSRIGDEKLFF. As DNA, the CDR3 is TGTGCCAGCAGCCGAATCGGGGATGAAAAACTGTTTTTT.

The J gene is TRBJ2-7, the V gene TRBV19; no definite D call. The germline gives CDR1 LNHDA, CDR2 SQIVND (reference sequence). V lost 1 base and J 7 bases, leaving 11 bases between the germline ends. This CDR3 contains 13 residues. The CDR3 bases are TGTGCCAGTAGTATAGGCGTGCGCAGGGAGCAGTACTTC. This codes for CASSIGVRREQYF.

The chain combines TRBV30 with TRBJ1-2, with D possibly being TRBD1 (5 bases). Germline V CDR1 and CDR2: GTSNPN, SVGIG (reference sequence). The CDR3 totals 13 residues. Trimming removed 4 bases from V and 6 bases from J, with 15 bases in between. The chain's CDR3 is CAWTPGVRDGYTF. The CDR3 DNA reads TGTGCCTGGACCCCGGGGGTAAGGGATGGCTACACCTTC.

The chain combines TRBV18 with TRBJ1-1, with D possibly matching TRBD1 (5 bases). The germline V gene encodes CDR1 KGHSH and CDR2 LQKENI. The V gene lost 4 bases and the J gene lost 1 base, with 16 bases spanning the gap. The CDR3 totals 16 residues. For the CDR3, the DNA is TGTGCCAGCTCACTGGGGGTAGGGGCTGGGAACACTGAAGCTTTCTTT. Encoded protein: CASSLGVGAGNTEAFF.